This paragraph reports one T cell receptor (beta chain). Antigen unknown. PCR employed 60 Vbeta and 13 Jbeta primers. Using immunoSEQ multiplex PCR, the repertoire was profiled, and TCRdb retains in-frame clones only, with some absent. There are over 100,000 clones in the sample; around four fifths occur only once, and about 7.4% lies in the top ten. The data derive from a study of cytomegalovirus exposure and HLA in healthy donors. Study context: Early on, a data release was issued that held tens of millions of unique TCRs from HLA-typed donors. Study-level findings and limits: In a later analysis, several top co-occurrence clusters appeared linked to parvovirus B19, influenza, CMV and Epstein-Barr virus. Being productive about 87% or about 30% of the time was typical of most TCR beta V segments in an earlier analysis. The listing of 150 or so TCR beta chains classed them as cytomegalovirus-associated.

Trimming took 7 bases from V and 4 from J, leaving 12 bases between them. Looked up from germline, CDR1 is SQVTM and CDR2 is ANQGSEA. The length of the CDR3 is 12 residues. The rearrangement uses TRBV29-1 and TRBJ2-3; TRBD1 might be the D (5 bases). This TCR came from a woman aged 45-60 years in good health and CMV-seropositive. Sequenced material: PBMCs. This CDR3 is CSAETDADTQYF. CDR3 DNA sequence: TGCAGCGCCGAGACAGACGCAGATACGCAGTATTTT.